This entry features one TCR beta chain sequence. This specimen comes from a study of blood T cell repertoires in COVID-19. V lost 9 bases, J lost 1 base, and 10 bases lay in between. The germline V gene encodes CDR1 LNHDA and CDR2 SQIVND (reference sequence). The CDR3 extends over 14 amino acids. Sequencing used immunoSEQ multiplex PCR; TCRdb keeps in-frame clones, though not all of them. The sample records approximately 280,000 clones, around 88% being singletons. V and J are TRBV19 and TRBJ2-6; D is uncertain. Sequenced: peripheral blood. This receptor was identified in a man in his forties with acute or convalescent COVID-19. DNA of the CDR3: TGTGCCAGCAGAACGGGTTCTGGGGCCAACGTCCTGACTTTC. It yields the protein CASRTGSGANVLTF.